Presented here are 5 T cell receptor beta chains from one specimen sequenced in a study of blood T cell repertoires in COVID-19. TCRdb keeps only in-frame clones here, not all; method: immunoSEQ multiplex PCR. The sample contains more than 110,000 clones, roughly 90% of which appear only once. The material sequenced was peripheral blood. The receptors originated from a man aged 50-59 years with active or convalescent COVID-19.

This clone occurred a few times. V gene TRBV27 combines with J gene TRBJ2-2; D is undetermined. This CDR3 is built from 15 residues. Per the germline V gene, CDR1 is MNHEY and CDR2 is SMNVEV (reference sequence). V shed 3 bases and J shed 3 bases, with 11 bases lying between them. The CDR3 spells CASSLRSWDTGELFF. The CDR3 region has the DNA TGTGCCAGCAGTTTGAGGAGCTGGGACACCGGGGAGCTGTTTTTT.

The chain joins TRBV19 to TRBJ2-2; 9 positions agree with TRBD1. This CDR3 region has 16 residues. The germline V gene encodes CDR1 LNHDA and CDR2 SQIVND (reference sequence). J gave up 2 bases and V 2 bases, and 3 bases lay outside the gene matches. The CDR3 sequence is CASSIYTGGNTGELFF. The CDR3 nucleotides read TGTGCCAGTAGTATATATACAGGGGGCAACACCGGGGAGCTGTTTTTT.

V and J are TRBV11-2 and TRBJ2-1, with 7 nucleotides matching TRBD1. The CDR3 has 11 residues. Germline V gives CDR1 SGHAT, CDR2 FQNNGV. Trimming cost V 5 bases and J 12 bases; bases outside gene matches: 4. The CDR3 protein is CASSPRTGQFF. DNA for the CDR3: TGTGCCAGCAGCCCAAGGACAGGGCAGTTCTTC.

The genes are TRBV11-1 and TRBJ2-1; 9 bases are a match to TRBD2. Germline lookup yields CDR1 SGHAT and CDR2 FQDESV (reference sequence). The J segment lost 9 bases and the V segment lost 5 bases, leaving 5 bases of the junction unmatched. The CDR3 runs 13 residues. This CDR3 is CASSQIAGAEQFF. For the CDR3, the DNA is TGTGCCAGCAGCCAAATAGCGGGAGCTGAGCAGTTCTTC.

This CDR3 is CASSLTTNYGYTF. DNA of the CDR3: TGTGCCAGCAGCCTGACAACTAACTATGGCTACACCTTC. This chain joins TRBV9 and TRBJ1-2; no firm D call. Trimming stripped 4 bases from V and 0 bases from J, with 7 bases between. CDR3 length: 13 amino acids. CDR1 and CDR2 from the germline V gene are SGDLS and YYNGEE. Full variable domain (outside the CDR3, taken from reference TRBV9 and TRBJ1-2): DSGVTQTPKHLITATGQRVTLRCSPRSGDLSVYWYQQSLDQGLQFLIQYYNGEERAKGNILERFSAQQFPDLHSELNLSSLELGDSALYFCASSLTTNYGYTFGSGTRLTVV.